This section outlines one T cell receptor (beta chain) sequence together with its context. Its target is unknown. The data stem from a study of radiotherapy plus CTLA-4 blockade in lung cancer. Overall study context: Of all patients, approximately 18% responded objectively and roughly 31% showed disease control.

Study outcomes and limitations: Increased serum interferon-beta after radiation also reportedly predicted response strongly.

Assay used: immunoSEQ multiplex PCR; TCRdb lists only in-frame clones, some missing. This table holds roughly 62,000 clones, roughly three quarters found once. Trimming left V 2 bases short and J 4 bases short, with 12 bases between. Germline-derived CDR1 and CDR2 are LNHDA and SQIVND (reference sequence). The CDR3 sequence is 15 residues long. It was focal radiation plus CTLA-4 blockade with ipilimumab that patients with chemo-refractory metastatic non-small-cell lung cancer received. Sequenced here: peripheral blood, sampled from a patient treated with radiotherapy plus ipilimumab. The V and J genes are TRBV19 and TRBJ2-1, with D unclear. The sequence derives from a human donor with non-small cell lung cancer who had a complete response to radiotherapy plus ipilimumab. In nucleotides, the CDR3 is TGTGCCAGTAGTATATCACCAGCGAGTTACAATGAGCAGTTCTTC. It specifies CASSISPASYNEQFF.